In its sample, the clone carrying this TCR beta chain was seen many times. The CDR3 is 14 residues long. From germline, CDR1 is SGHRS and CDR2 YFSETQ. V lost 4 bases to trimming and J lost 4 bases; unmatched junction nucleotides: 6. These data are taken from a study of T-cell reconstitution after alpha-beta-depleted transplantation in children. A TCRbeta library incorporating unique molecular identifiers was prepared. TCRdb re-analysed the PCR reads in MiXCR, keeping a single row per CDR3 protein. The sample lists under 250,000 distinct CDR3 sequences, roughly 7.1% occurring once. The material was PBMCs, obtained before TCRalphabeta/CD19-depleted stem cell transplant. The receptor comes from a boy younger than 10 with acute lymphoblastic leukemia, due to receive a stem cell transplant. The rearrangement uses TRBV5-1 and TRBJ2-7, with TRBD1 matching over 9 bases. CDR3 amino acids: CASSQGQGIYEQYF. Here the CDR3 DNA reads TGCGCCAGCAGCCAGGGACAGGGTATTTACGAGCAGTACTTC. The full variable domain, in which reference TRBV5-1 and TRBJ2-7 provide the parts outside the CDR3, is KAGVTQTPRYLIKTRGQQVTLSCSPISGHRSVSWYQQTPGQGLQFLFEYFSETQRNKGNFPGRFSGRQFSNSRSEMNVSTLELGDSALYLCASSQGQGIYEQYFGPGTRLTVT.